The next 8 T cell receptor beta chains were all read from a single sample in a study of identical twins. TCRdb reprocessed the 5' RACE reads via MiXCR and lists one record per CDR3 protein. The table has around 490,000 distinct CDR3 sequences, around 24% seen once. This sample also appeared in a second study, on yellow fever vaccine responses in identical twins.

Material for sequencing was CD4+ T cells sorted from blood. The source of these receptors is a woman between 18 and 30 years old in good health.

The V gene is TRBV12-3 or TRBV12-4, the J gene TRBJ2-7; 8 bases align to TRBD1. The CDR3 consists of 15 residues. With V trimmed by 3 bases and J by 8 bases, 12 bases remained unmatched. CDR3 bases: TGTGCCAGCAGTTTGACCGACAGGGGCCATCACCAGCAGTACTTC. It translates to CASSLTDRGHHQQYF.

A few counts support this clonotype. As DNA, the CDR3 is TGTGCCAGCAGGTCAAGGTGGGCGACCCTCCCGTTCTTC. Translation: CASRSRWATLPFF. The chain couples TRBV2 to TRBJ2-1, with no clear D. Trimming shortened V by 6 bases and J by 15 bases, and 21 bases separated the two germline ends. CDR1 and CDR2 (germline): SNHLY, FYNNEI. The CDR3 is made up of 13 amino acids.

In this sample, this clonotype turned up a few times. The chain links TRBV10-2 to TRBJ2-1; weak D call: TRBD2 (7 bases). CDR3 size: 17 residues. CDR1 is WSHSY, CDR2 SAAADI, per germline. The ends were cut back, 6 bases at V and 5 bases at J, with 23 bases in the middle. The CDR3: CASSRAMGGRVDNEQFF. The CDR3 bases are TGCGCCAGCAGCCGGGCTATGGGGGGGCGGGTCGACAATGAGCAGTTCTTC.

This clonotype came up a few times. In DNA form, the CDR3 reads TGCGCCGGTCGTTTCCCCTACTTC. Protein: CAGRFPYF. This chain links TRBV10-1 with TRBJ2-7; no reliable D call. Looked up from germline, CDR1 is WNHNN and CDR2 is SYGVQD (reference sequence). V was cut by 11 bases and J by 13 bases, with 12 bases left in between. The CDR3 spans 8 residues.

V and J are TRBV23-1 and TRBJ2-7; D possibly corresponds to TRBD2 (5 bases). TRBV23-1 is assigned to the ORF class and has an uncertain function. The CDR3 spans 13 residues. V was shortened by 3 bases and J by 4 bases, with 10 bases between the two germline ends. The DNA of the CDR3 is TGCGCCAGCAGTCATGAGGGCCTATACGAGCAGTACTTC. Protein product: CASSHEGLYEQYF.

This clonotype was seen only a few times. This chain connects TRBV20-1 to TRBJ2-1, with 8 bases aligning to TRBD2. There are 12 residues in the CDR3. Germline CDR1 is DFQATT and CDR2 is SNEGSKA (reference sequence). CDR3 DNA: TGCAGCGGGAGGGCCTTGATCAATGAGCAGTTCTTC. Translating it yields CSGRALINEQFF.

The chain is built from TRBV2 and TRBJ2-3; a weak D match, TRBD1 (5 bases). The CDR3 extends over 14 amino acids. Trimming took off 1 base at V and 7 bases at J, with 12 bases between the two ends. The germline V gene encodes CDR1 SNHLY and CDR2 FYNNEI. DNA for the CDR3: TGTGCCAGCAGTGAAGAAAAGGGGCCGTATACGCAGTATTTT. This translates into CASSEEKGPYTQYF.

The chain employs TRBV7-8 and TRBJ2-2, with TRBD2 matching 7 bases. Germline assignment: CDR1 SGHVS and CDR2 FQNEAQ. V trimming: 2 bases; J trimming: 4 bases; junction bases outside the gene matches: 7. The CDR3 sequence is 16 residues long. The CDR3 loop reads CASSLLAGASTGELFF. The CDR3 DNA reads TGTGCCAGCAGCTTACTGGCGGGAGCTAGCACCGGGGAGCTGTTTTTT. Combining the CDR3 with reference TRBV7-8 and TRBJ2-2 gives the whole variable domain GAGVSQSPRYKVAKRGQDVALRCDPISGHVSLFWYQQALGQGPEFLTYFQNEAQLDKSGLPSDRFFAERPEGSVSTLKIQRTQQEDSAVYLCASSLLAGASTGELFFGEGSRLTVL.